There are a few counts of the clone carrying this TCR beta chain. No antigen is known for it. One heparinised blood draw, averaging approximately 120 mL, came from each donor. These data belong to a study of beta chain features in type 1 diabetes. Background on the study: Summed over all samples, the examined sorted cells came to under 110,000,000. Study observations and caveats: TCRB CDR3s were moderately but significantly shorter in Type 1 diabetes patients in all four CD4+ subsets. The study found that naive, central memory and Treg TCRB repertoires appeared more similar in patients than in healthy donors.

The sequenced template was cDNA made from the entire isolated RNA. TCRdb's copy holds only in-frame clones and misses some; the assay was immunoSEQ multiplex PCR. Of about 220,000 clones listed, roughly a tenth are singletons. The ends were cut back, 7 bases at V and 8 bases at J, with 18 bases in the middle. CDR1 and CDR2 (germline): SEHNR, FQNEAQ (reference sequence). The CDR3 has 14 residues. The material sequenced was central memory CD4+ T cells from blood. The gene calls are TRBV7-9 and TRBJ2-1; no reliable D call. The sequence was obtained from a man younger than 35 in good health. The CDR3 loop reads CASTPLYASDEQFF. The CDR3 coding sequence is TGTGCCAGCACCCCCCTCTACGCTTCAGATGAGCAGTTCTTC.